These T cell receptor beta chains were read from a single sample in a study of T cells in Graves' hyperthyroidism and ophthalmopathy. TCRdb passed the multiplex PCR reads through MiXCR, listing each CDR3 protein once. This sample has roughly 740,000 distinct CDR3 sequences, with around 15% found just once. The sequencing input was blood. The receptors were gathered from a man younger than 30 with Graves' hyperthyroidism. The CDR3 runs from the conserved cysteine through the conserved F or W. D genes are given only for firm matches. A clone size is listed for some rows: how often the clone was seen (once, few, many), or a class if it is expanded.

TRBJ1-4	-	few	TRBV4-1	CASSQVGGRGEKLFF	TGCGCCAGCAGCCAAGTCGGGGGCCGGGGTGAAAAACTGTTTTTT
TRBJ2-3	-	many	TRBV27	CASSFLGADTQYF	TGTGCCAGCAGTTTTCTAGGAGCGGATACGCAGTATTTT
TRBJ1-4	-	-	TRBV4-2	CASRKQAPTEKLFF	TGTGCCAGCAGGAAACAGGCCCCTACTGAAAAACTGTTTTTT
TRBJ1-6	-	-	TRBV5-4	CASSPSGGVQNSPLHF	TGTGCCAGCAGCCCGTCCGGCGGGGTACAGAATTCACCCCTCCACTTT
TRBJ2-5	-	few	TRBV9	CASSVAMDQETQYF	TGTGCCAGCAGCGTAGCAATGGACCAAGAGACCCAGTACTTC
TRBJ2-7	TRBD2	-	TRBV5-5	CASSSGLAGGPGNEQYF	TGTGCCAGCAGCTCCGGACTAGCGGGAGGGCCCGGGAACGAGCAGTACTTC
TRBJ2-5	TRBD2	-	TRBV28	CASSLPGTSGRGETQYF	TGTGCCAGCAGTTTGCCGGGGACTAGCGGGAGGGGTGAGACCCAGTACTTC
TRBJ2-1	TRBD2	-	TRBV30	CAWSVPGGGAYNEQFF	TGTGCCTGGAGTGTACCGGGCGGGGGGGCGTACAATGAGCAGTTCTTC
TRBJ2-1	-	few	TRBV6-1	CASSPSRWRGYNEQFF	TGTGCCAGCAGTCCTTCGAGGTGGCGGGGCTACAATGAGCAGTTCTTC
TRBJ1-1	-	many	TRBV12-3/TRBV12-4	CAIPGPAGAEAFF	TGTGCCATTCCGGGTCCTGCCGGGGCTGAAGCTTTCTTT
TRBJ2-5	TRBD2	many	TRBV7-2	CASSPFGSGRGKTQYF	TGTGCCAGCAGCCCCTTCGGTAGCGGGAGGGGAAAGACCCAGTACTTC